Listed here are 27 T cell receptor beta chains from one sample, sequenced in a study of shared clonotypes between healthy human individuals. Clones were sequenced by immunoSEQ multiplex PCR, and TCRdb holds only the in-frame ones, with some missing. Of fewer than 1.8 million clones listed, 98% to 99% are singletons. The sample taken for sequencing was naive CD4+ T cells sorted from blood. Subset specified: CD45RA+ positively selected. Receptors originate from a man in his thirties or forties in good health.

This clone was seen a single time. The chain uses TRBV9 and TRBJ2-3; D is ambiguous. CDR3 size: 12 residues. Per the germline V gene, CDR1 is SGDLS and CDR2 is YYNGEE. Trimming pared 3 bases from V and 6 bases from J, leaving 8 bases between. CDR3 DNA sequence: TGTGCCAGCAGCGCCCGGTTGGATACGCAGTATTTT. Protein product: CASSARLDTQYF.

In the case of this clone: This sample also contains other DNA sequences that code for the same CDR3. V is TRBV28 and J is TRBJ2-5; no firm D call. The CDR3 is 11 amino acids. Germline V gives CDR1 MDHEN, CDR2 SYDVKM. The germline V and J ends were trimmed by 3 bases and 5 bases, with 4 bases remaining between them. The CDR3 loop is CASSLGETQYF. The CDR3, as DNA: TGTGCCAGCAGTTTGGGGGAGACCCAGTACTTC.

This chain links TRBV28 with TRBJ1-2; tentatively, D is TRBD1 (5 bases). V was clipped by 7 bases and J by 5 bases, with 14 bases between them. This CDR3 region has 13 residues. Germline assignment: CDR1 MDHEN and CDR2 SYDVKM. The CDR3 bases are TGTGCCAGCAAATCCGTGGGGGATTATGGCTACACCTTC. Residues: CASKSVGDYGYTF.

The chain has TRBV9 and TRBJ2-1; 13 bases agree with TRBD2. CDR3 length: 14 residues. After removal of 3 bases from V and 13 bases from J, the junction contained 7 bases not matched to a gene. The germline V gene encodes CDR1 SGDLS and CDR2 YYNGEE. The CDR3 region has the DNA TGTGCCAGCAGCGGAGAAGGGACTAGCGGGATCCAGTTCTTC. Residues: CASSGEGTSGIQFF.

This chain connects TRBV7-2 to TRBJ2-5; 12 bases map to TRBD2. The CDR3 is made up of 15 amino acids. Trimming at V came to 5 bases and at J to 5 bases, leaving 6 bases not matched to a gene. Looked up from germline, CDR1 is SGHTA and CDR2 is FQGNSA. CDR3 nucleotide sequence: TGTGCCAGCAGCCCCCTAGCGGGAGGGTGGGAGACCCAGTACTTC. Its translation is CASSPLAGGWETQYF.

This clone was picked up one time. The rearrangement links TRBV5-1 to TRBJ2-1; no firm D call. Germline V gives CDR1 SGHRS, CDR2 YFSETQ. V gave up 3 bases and J gave up 5 bases, with 9 bases separating them. This CDR3 has 13 amino acids. CDR3 loop: CASSWSTDNEQFF. The CDR3 DNA follows: TGCGCCAGCAGCTGGTCAACTGACAATGAGCAGTTCTTC.

The chain combines TRBV28 with TRBJ1-5; D is uncertain. The V and J ends lost 1 base and 5 bases respectively, with 12 bases between them. CDR3 length: 15 residues. In germline, CDR1 is MDHEN, CDR2 SYDVKM. The CDR3 region has the DNA TGTGCCAGCAGTTTATCGGGCGAGGGAGATCAGCCCCAGCATTTT. Its protein product is CASSLSGEGDQPQHF.

V and J are TRBV7-2 and TRBJ1-5; D is unclear. The CDR3 sequence is 12 residues long. CDR1 and CDR2 from the germline V gene are SGHTA and FQGNSA. The V end was cut by 1 base, the J end by 5 bases, with 3 bases between. The CDR3 nucleotides read TGTGCCAGCAGCTTAGACGATCAGCCCCAGCATTTT. This gives the protein CASSLDDQPQHF. The full variable domain, with the rest looked up from reference TRBV7-2 and TRBJ1-5, is GAGVSQSPSNKVTEKGKDVELRCDPISGHTALYWYRQSLGQGLEFLIYFQGNSAPDKSGLPSDRFSAERTGGSVSTLTIQRTQQEDSAVYLCASSLDDQPQHFGDGTRLSIL.

On this clone: In the same sample, other DNA sequences code for this CDR3. The chain employs TRBV5-6 and TRBJ1-2; TRBD1 might be the D (5 bases). CDR1 SGHDT and CDR2 YYEEEE come from the germline V gene. Trimming removed 1 base from V and 1 base from J, with 5 bases in between. There are 13 residues in the CDR3. The CDR3 bases are TGTGCCAGCAGCTTGCAGGGTAACTATGGCTACACCTTC. This sequence encodes CASSLQGNYGYTF.

The J gene is TRBJ2-1, the V gene TRBV12-5; a possible D gene is TRBD1 (6 bases). This CDR3 is 15 amino acids long. With 1 base removed from V and 7 bases from J, the gap between germline ends came to 14 bases. The germline V gene has CDR1 LGHNT and CDR2 FRNRAP. CDR3 region: CASGLDLRGNNEQFF. The CDR3 DNA reads TGTGCTAGTGGTTTGGACCTCAGGGGAAATAATGAGCAGTTCTTC.

The chain has TRBV9 and TRBJ2-1; D ambiguous. The CDR3 has 16 amino acids. The germline CDR1 and CDR2 sequences are SGDLS and YYNGEE. V lost 0 bases to trimming and J lost 0 bases, with 10 bases between them. DNA for the CDR3: TGTGCCAGCAGCGTAGGGAGTCAAATCTCCTACAATGAGCAGTTCTTC. Protein sequence: CASSVGSQISYNEQFF.

The gene calls are TRBV5-1 and TRBJ1-3; tentative D call: TRBD1 (6 bases). V lost 2 bases and J lost 5, with 11 bases in between. This CDR3 has 14 residues. The germline V gene has CDR1 SGHRS and CDR2 YFSETQ. The CDR3 nucleotides read TGCGCCAGCAGCTTAACAGGGTTGAGAAACACCATATATTTT. Residues: CASSLTGLRNTIYF.

This sequence joins TRBV28 and TRBJ1-1; D possibly corresponds to TRBD1 (6 bases). CDR1 and CDR2 (germline): MDHEN, SYDVKM. The CDR3 sequence is 14 residues long. Trimming stripped 2 bases from V and 5 bases from J, with 12 bases between. The CDR3 region has the DNA TGTGCCAGCAGTTTACAGGGGACTACTACTGAAGCTTTCTTT. It translates to CASSLQGTTTEAFF.

This rearrangement joins TRBV28 to TRBJ2-7; tentative D call: TRBD2 (6 bases). Germline V gives CDR1 MDHEN, CDR2 SYDVKM. V was cut by 4 bases and J by 2 bases, with 15 bases left in between. The CDR3 runs to 15 residues. The DNA for the CDR3 is TGTGCCAGCAGTTCTGGGACTCTCGTGACCTACGAGCAGTACTTC. Translation gives CASSSGTLVTYEQYF. The whole variable domain, remainder taken from reference TRBV28 and TRBJ2-7, is DVKVTQSSRYLVKRTGEKVFLECVQDMDHENMFWYRQDPGLGLRLIYFSYDVKMKEKGDIPEGYSVSREKKERFSLILESASTNQTSMYLCASSSGTLVTYEQYFGPGTRLTVT.

The chain joins TRBV5-1 to TRBJ2-7; 8 bases are a match to TRBD1. Looked up from germline, CDR1 is SGHRS and CDR2 is YFSETQ. The CDR3 sequence is 14 residues long. The trim removed 4 bases at V and 9 bases at J, leaving 12 bases unmatched. As DNA, the CDR3 is TGCGCCAGCAGCCCGGACAGGGCGGACCTGGGGCAGTACTTC. Protein sequence: CASSPDRADLGQYF. Filled out from reference TRBV5-1 and TRBJ2-7, the complete variable domain reads KAGVTQTPRYLIKTRGQQVTLSCSPISGHRSVSWYQQTPGQGLQFLFEYFSETQRNKGNFPGRFSGRQFSNSRSEMNVSTLELGDSALYLCASSPDRADLGQYFGPGTRLTVT.

The genes are TRBV18 and TRBJ2-1, with D perhaps being TRBD1 or TRBD2 (6 bases each). Trimming left V 3 bases short and J 7 bases short, with 28 bases between. The CDR3 is 19 residues long. CDR1 and CDR2 from the germline V gene are KGHSH and LQKENI. CDR3 in amino acids: CASSPAEYWGAEEMNEQFF. DNA of the CDR3: TGTGCCAGCTCACCTGCGGAGTATTGGGGGGCGGAGGAAATGAATGAGCAGTTCTTC.

This rearrangement joins TRBV7-9 to TRBJ2-7; D assignment may be TRBD1 or TRBD2 (5 bases each). Per the germline V gene, CDR1 is SEHNR and CDR2 is FQNEAQ (reference sequence). This CDR3 contains 15 residues. V lost 6 bases and J 3 bases, leaving 18 bases between the germline ends. CDR3 nucleotides: TGTGCCAGCAGGGAATGGGACCAGGGCGTCTACGAGCAGTACTTC. Translated, it gives CASREWDQGVYEQYF.

This rearrangement joins TRBV7-8 to TRBJ1-2, with TRBD1 as a possible D gene (5 bases). Germline values: CDR1 SGHVS, CDR2 FQNEAQ. Trimming took 1 base from V and 4 from J, leaving 13 bases between them. The CDR3 is made up of 15 amino acids. CDR3 residues: CASSLELGESYGYTF. Here the CDR3 DNA reads TGTGCCAGCAGCTTAGAATTAGGGGAAAGCTATGGCTACACCTTC.

V usage is TRBV15 and J usage is TRBJ1-5; D remains ambiguous. V shed 0 bases and J shed 6 bases, with 3 bases lying between them. The CDR3 covers 12 residues. In germline, CDR1 is LNHNV, CDR2 YYDKDF (reference sequence). The CDR3 loop is CATSRDSQPQHF. The CDR3 nucleotides are TGTGCCACCAGCAGAGATAGTCAGCCCCAGCATTTT. Variable domain in full (rest from reference TRBV15 and TRBJ1-5): DAMVIQNPRYQVTQFGKPVTLSCSQTLNHNVMYWYQQKSSQAPKLLFHYYDKDFNNEADTPDNFQSRRPNTSFCFLDIRSPGLGDTAMYLCATSRDSQPQHFGDGTRLSIL.

Turning to this clone: Other DNA sequences of this sample code for an identical CDR3. The chain links TRBV5-1 to TRBJ1-2; D remains ambiguous. The germline V and J ends were trimmed by 4 bases and 4 bases, with 8 bases remaining between them. Germline values: CDR1 SGHRS, CDR2 YFSETQ. CDR3 length: 12 residues. CDR3 sequence: CASSPESYGYTF. The CDR3, as DNA: TGCGCCAGCAGCCCGGAAAGCTATGGCTACACCTTC.

The chain couples TRBV19 to TRBJ2-7, with D unclear. CDR1 LNHDA and CDR2 SQIVND come from the germline V gene (reference sequence). Trimming removed 2 bases at V and 3 bases at J, with 14 bases between. The CDR3 has 15 residues. This CDR3 reads CASSIRPQVNYEQYF. The CDR3, as DNA: TGTGCCAGTAGTATACGGCCCCAAGTGAACTACGAGCAGTACTTC.

The V call is TRBV6-5, the J call TRBJ2-7; 10 nucleotides agree with TRBD1. Germline loops: CDR1 MNHEY, CDR2 SVGAGI. The V and J ends lost 1 base and 6 bases, in that order; junction bases with no gene match: 9. The CDR3 consists of 16 residues. The CDR3 bases are TGTGCCAGCAGTTACTTCCCGGGACAGGGGATCGGCGAGCAGTACTTC. This gives the protein CASSYFPGQGIGEQYF.

This clone was recorded once. Other nucleotide sequences from this sample produce the same CDR3. The chain couples TRBV5-1 to TRBJ2-5; D assignment may be TRBD1 or TRBD2 (5 bases each). V gave up 0 bases and J gave up 5 bases, with 11 bases separating them. The CDR3 sequence is 14 residues long. The germline gives CDR1 SGHRS, CDR2 YFSETQ. In DNA, the CDR3 is TGCGCCAGCAGCTTGGTTGGAGAGGGGGAGACCCAGTACTTC. This encodes CASSLVGEGETQYF.

A remark on this clone: This sample includes further DNA sequences coding for the same CDR3. V gene TRBV18 combines with J gene TRBJ2-3, with D uncertain. The CDR3 extends over 12 amino acids. V shed 3 bases and J shed 3 bases, with 4 bases lying between them. Germline V gene lookup returns CDR1 KGHSH and CDR2 LQKENI. Here the CDR3 DNA reads TGTGCCAGCTCACCTGTGACAGATACGCAGTATTTT. It yields the protein CASSPVTDTQYF.

This chain joins TRBV18 and TRBJ2-5; 9 nucleotides line up with TRBD1. The end of the DNA is better explained by TRBJ2-7, so the J call may be wrong. Germline-derived CDR1 and CDR2 are KGHSH and LQKENI. The CDR3 has 15 amino acids. CDR3 amino acids: CASSPGDRVRYEQYF. As DNA, the CDR3 is TGTGCCAGCTCACCAGGGGACAGGGTTCGCTACGAGCAGTACTTC.

The chain combines TRBV19 with TRBJ2-3; the D gene is possibly TRBD2 (5 bases). CDR3 length: 14 residues. V was clipped by 1 base and J by 6 bases, with 11 bases between them. Per the germline V gene, CDR1 is LNHDA and CDR2 is SQIVND (reference sequence). CDR3 bases: TGTGCCAGTAGTATAGGTGGGAGAAGGGATACGCAGTATTTT. Translation gives CASSIGGRRDTQYF.

The table lists this clone with a few counts. The genes are TRBV6-1 and TRBJ2-7, with 7 bases fitting TRBD1. The CDR3 has 13 amino acids. Germline trimming cut 6 bases from V and 3 bases from J; bases unmatched to any gene: 5. Germline-derived CDR1 and CDR2 are MNHNS and SASEGT. The CDR3 region has the DNA TGTGCCAGCAGCAAGACAGGGAGCTACGAGCAGTACTTC. Protein: CASSKTGSYEQYF.